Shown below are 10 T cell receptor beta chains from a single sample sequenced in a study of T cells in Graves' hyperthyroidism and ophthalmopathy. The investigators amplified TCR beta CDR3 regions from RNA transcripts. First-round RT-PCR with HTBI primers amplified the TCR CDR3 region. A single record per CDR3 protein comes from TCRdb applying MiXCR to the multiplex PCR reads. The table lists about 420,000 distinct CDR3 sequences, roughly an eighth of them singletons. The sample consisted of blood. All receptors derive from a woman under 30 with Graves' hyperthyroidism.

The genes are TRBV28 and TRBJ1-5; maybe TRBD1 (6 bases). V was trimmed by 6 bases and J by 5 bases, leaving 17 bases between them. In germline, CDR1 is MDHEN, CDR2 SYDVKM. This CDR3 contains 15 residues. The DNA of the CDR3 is TGTGCCAGCAGGCCCCAAGGGGGGGCCGATCAGCCCCAGCATTTT. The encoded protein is CASRPQGGADQPQHF.

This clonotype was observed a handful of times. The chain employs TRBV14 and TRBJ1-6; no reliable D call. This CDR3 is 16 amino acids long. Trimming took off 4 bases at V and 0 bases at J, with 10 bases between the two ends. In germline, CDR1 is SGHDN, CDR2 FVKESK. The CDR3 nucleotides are TGTGCCAGCAGCCGCTATCAATACTCCTATAATTCACCCCTCCACTTT. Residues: CASSRYQYSYNSPLHF.

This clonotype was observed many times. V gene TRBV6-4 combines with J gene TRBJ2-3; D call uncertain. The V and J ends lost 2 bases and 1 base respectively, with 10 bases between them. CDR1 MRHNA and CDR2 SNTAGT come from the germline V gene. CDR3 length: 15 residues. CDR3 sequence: CASSDGNSGTDTQYF. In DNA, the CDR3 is TGTGCCAGCAGTGACGGGAATTCGGGCACAGATACGCAGTATTTT.

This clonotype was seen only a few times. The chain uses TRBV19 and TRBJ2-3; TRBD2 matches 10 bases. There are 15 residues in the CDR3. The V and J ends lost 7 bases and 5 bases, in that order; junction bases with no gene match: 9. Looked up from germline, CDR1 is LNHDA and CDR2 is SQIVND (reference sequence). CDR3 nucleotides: TGTGCCAGTAATGGCGGGACTAGCGAGGGAGATACGCAGTATTTT. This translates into CASNGGTSEGDTQYF.

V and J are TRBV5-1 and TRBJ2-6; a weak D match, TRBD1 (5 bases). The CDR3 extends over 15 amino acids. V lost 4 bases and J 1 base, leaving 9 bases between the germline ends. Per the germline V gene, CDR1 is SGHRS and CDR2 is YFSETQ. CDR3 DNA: TGCGCCAGCAGCGCGCGACAGTCTGGGGCCAACGTCCTGACTTTC. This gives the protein CASSARQSGANVLTF.

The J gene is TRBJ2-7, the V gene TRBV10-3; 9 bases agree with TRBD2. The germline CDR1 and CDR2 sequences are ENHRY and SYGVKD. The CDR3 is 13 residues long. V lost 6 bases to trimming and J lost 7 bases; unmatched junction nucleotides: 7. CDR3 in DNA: TGTGCCATCAGGGGGGGACTAGCAGATGAGCAGTACTTC. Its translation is CAIRGGLADEQYF.

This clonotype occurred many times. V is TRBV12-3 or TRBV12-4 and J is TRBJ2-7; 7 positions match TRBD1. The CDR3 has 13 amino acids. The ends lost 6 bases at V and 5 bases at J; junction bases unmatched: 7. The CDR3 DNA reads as TGTGCCAGCAGCTTGAGACAGGGCGACGAGCAGTACTTC. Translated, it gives CASSLRQGDEQYF.

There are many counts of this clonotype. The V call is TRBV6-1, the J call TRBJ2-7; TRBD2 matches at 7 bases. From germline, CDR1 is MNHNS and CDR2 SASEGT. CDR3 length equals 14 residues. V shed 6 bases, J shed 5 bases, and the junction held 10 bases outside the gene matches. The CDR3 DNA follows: TGTGCCAGCAGCTATGGGGGAGGGTTCAACGAGCAGTACTTC. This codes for CASSYGGGFNEQYF.

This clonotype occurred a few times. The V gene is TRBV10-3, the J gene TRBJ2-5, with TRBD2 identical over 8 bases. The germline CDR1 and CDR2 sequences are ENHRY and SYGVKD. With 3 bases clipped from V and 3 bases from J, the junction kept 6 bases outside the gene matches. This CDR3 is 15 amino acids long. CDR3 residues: CAISDGREVEETQYF. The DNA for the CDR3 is TGTGCCATCAGTGATGGGCGGGAGGTGGAAGAGACCCAGTACTTC.

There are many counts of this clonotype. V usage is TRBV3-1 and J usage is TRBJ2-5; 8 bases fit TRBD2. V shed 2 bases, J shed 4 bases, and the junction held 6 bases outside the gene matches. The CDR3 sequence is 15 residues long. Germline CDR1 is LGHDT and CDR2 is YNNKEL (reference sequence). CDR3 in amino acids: CASSQLPGGVETQYF. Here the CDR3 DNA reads TGTGCCAGCAGCCAATTGCCGGGAGGGGTAGAGACCCAGTACTTC.